The rows below give T cell receptor beta chains drawn from one sample of a study of read filtering for tumor transcriptome and immune sequencing. Using its own MiXCR run on the reads, TCRdb lists one record per CDR3 protein. Of about 57,000 distinct CDR3 sequences listed, less than 25% are singletons. What was sequenced was a population of CD138-negative cells sorted from bone marrow. The origin of the receptors is a donor aged 40 or over with multiple myeloma. Both conserved end residues are part of each CDR3. A D gene is named only where the DNA matches it firmly. Expanded clones get a size class; other rows say once, few or many, or leave the size out.

17,TRBJ2-1,TRBD2,TRBV7-6,-,CASSLARAGAGGNEQFF,TGTGCCAGCAGCTTAGCCAGGGCGGGAGCGGGGGGCAATGAGCAGTTCTTC
15,TRBJ1-1,-,TRBV5-1,many,CASTVGDGTNTEAFF,TGCGCCAGCACAGTAGGGGACGGAACGAACACTGAAGCTTTCTTT
15,TRBJ2-5,-,TRBV6-5,many,CASTKRVAVQETQYF,TGTGCCAGCACCAAACGGGTGGCAGTACAAGAGACCCAGTACTTC
14,TRBJ2-5,-,TRBV5-1,few,CASSPPSSQETQYF,TGCGCCAGCAGCCCCCCCTCGAGCCAAGAGACCCAGTACTTC
14,TRBJ2-2,-,TRBV24-1,-,CATSDSRDTGELFF,TGTGCCACCAGTGATTCCAGGGACACCGGGGAGCTGTTTTTT
13,TRBJ1-5,TRBD1,TRBV29-1,many,CSVGDRGNQPQHF,TGCAGCGTTGGCGACAGGGGGAATCAGCCCCAGCATTTT
14,TRBJ2-4,-,TRBV5-1,-,CASGLGSTQDIQYF,TGCGCCAGCGGCTTGGGATCCACTCAAGACATTCAGTACTTC
12,TRBJ1-1,-,TRBV27,many,CASSPPGREAFF,TGTGCCAGCAGTCCACCGGGAAGGGAAGCTTTCTTT
15,TRBJ1-2,-,TRBV3-1,-,CASSQDRQGRYGYTF,TGTGCCAGCAGCCAAGACCGGCAGGGTCGCTATGGCTACACCTTC
15,TRBJ2-1,TRBD2,TRBV4-1,many,CASKAGTSAYNEQFF,TGCGCCAGCAAAGCCGGGACTAGCGCCTACAATGAGCAGTTCTTC
14,TRBJ2-2,-,TRBV6-1,few,CASIRQRNTGELFF,TGTGCCAGCATTCGGCAGAGGAACACCGGGGAGCTGTTTTTT
18,TRBJ1-5,-,TRBV6-1,few,CASSESLTALRGGVPQHF,TGTGCCAGCAGTGAGTCCCTAACAGCGCTCCGCGGAGGGGTGCCCCAGCATTTT
15,TRBJ2-5,TRBD2,TRBV12-3/TRBV12-4,many,CASSFTSGSRETQYF,TGTGCCAGCAGTTTTACTAGCGGGAGTCGAGAGACCCAGTACTTC
16,TRBJ1-6,-,TRBV20-1,many,CSARRSASSYNSPLHF,TGCAGTGCTAGACGAAGCGCCTCCAGCTATAATTCACCCCTCCACTTT
15,TRBJ2-1,-,TRBV3-1,many,CASSPGPPPHNEQFF,TGTGCCAGCAGCCCCGGGCCGCCCCCACACAATGAGCAGTTCTTC
17,TRBJ2-5,-,TRBV3-1,many,CASSQERGLGNQETQYF,TGTGCCAGCAGCCAAGAGCGGGGCTTAGGCAACCAAGAGACCCAGTACTTC
13,TRBJ1-4,-,TRBV6-5,many,CASRGQGGEKLFF,TGTGCCAGCAGAGGGCAGGGAGGGGAAAAACTGTTTTTT
10,TRBJ2-7,-,TRBV3-1,many,CASSHYEQYF,TGTGCCAGCAGCCACTACGAGCAGTACTTC
12,TRBJ2-7,-,TRBV12-3/TRBV12-4,many,CASSFGDYEQYF,TGTGCCAGCAGTTTTGGGGACTACGAGCAGTACTTC
17,TRBJ2-5,TRBD1,TRBV10-1,many,CASSESTGGSGVATQYF,TGCGCCAGCAGTGAGTCGACAGGGGGCTCCGGGGTGGCGACCCAGTACTTC
14,TRBJ1-1,-,TRBV7-3,many,CASSPTRTNTEAFF,TGTGCCAGCAGTCCTACTCGTACGAACACTGAAGCTTTCTTT
15,TRBJ2-1,TRBD2,TRBV6-2/TRBV6-3,-,CASSYSLAGGREQFF,TGTGCCAGCAGTTACTCTCTAGCGGGAGGCCGTGAGCAGTTCTTC
15,TRBJ1-5,-,TRBV12-3/TRBV12-4,few,CASSLTGIRRQPQHF,TGTGCCAGCAGCCTTACAGGGATCAGGAGACAGCCCCAGCATTTT
15,TRBJ1-1,-,TRBV2,many,CASSEQALRDTEAFF,TGTGCCAGCAGCGAACAGGCGCTACGGGACACTGAAGCTTTCTTT
14,TRBJ2-2,-,TRBV6-6,few,CASRRDSDTGELFF,TGTGCCAGCAGGCGCGACAGTGACACCGGGGAGCTGTTTTTT
13,TRBJ1-2,TRBD1,TRBV29-1,-,CSVWDRDNYGYTF,TGCAGCGTCTGGGACAGGGATAACTATGGCTACACCTTC
21,TRBJ2-1,TRBD2,TRBV7-6,many,CASSLALGTTYELSSYSEQFF,TGTGCCAGCAGCTTAGCGCTAGGGACTACCTACGAACTTAGCTCCTACAGTGAGCAGTTCTTC
13,TRBJ2-4,-,TRBV5-1,many,CASSLAGEEIQYF,TGCGCCAGCAGCTTGGCTGGAGAGGAAATTCAGTACTTC
14,TRBJ2-7,TRBD1,TRBV5-1,few,CASSPRQGNYEQYF,TGCGCCAGCAGCCCTAGACAGGGGAACTACGAGCAGTACTTC
16,TRBJ1-1,TRBD1,TRBV12-3/TRBV12-4,many,CASSSQGGEMNTEAFF,TGTGCCAGCAGTTCCCAGGGGGGGGAGATGAACACTGAAGCTTTCTTT
14,TRBJ2-1,TRBD2,TRBV10-2,many,CASSEAGAFNEQFF,TGCGCCAGCAGTGAGGCGGGAGCCTTTAATGAGCAGTTCTTC
14,TRBJ1-2,TRBD1,TRBV5-1,few,CASRDPGTGDGYTF,TGCGCCAGCAGGGACCCGGGTACAGGGGATGGCTACACCTTC
16,TRBJ2-1,TRBD2,TRBV28,many,CASRPVGLAGYNEQFF,TGTGCCAGCAGACCAGTGGGACTAGCGGGTTACAATGAGCAGTTCTTC
17,TRBJ2-5,TRBD2,TRBV5-1,many,CASSSGTSGSNQETQYF,TGCGCCAGCAGCTCCGGGACTAGCGGAAGCAACCAAGAGACCCAGTACTTC
13,TRBJ1-1,-,TRBV2,-,CASRGKERGEAFF,TGTGCCAGCAGAGGGAAGGAGAGAGGGGAAGCTTTCTTT
13,TRBJ2-6,-,TRBV6-5,-,CASSYSGANVLTF,TGTGCCAGCAGTTACTCTGGGGCCAACGTCCTGACTTTC
15,TRBJ2-3,TRBD2,TRBV5-5,-,CASWAAGVVTDTQYF,TGTGCCAGCTGGGCCGCGGGAGTGGTCACAGATACGCAGTATTTT
14,TRBJ2-7,TRBD2,TRBV20-1,many,CSAPTSGDSYEQYF,TGCAGTGCTCCCACTAGCGGTGACTCCTACGAGCAGTACTTC
14,TRBJ1-5,TRBD1,TRBV19,few,CAISDRGHNQPQHF,TGTGCCATCTCGGACAGGGGGCACAATCAGCCCCAGCATTTT
14,TRBJ1-1,-,TRBV2,few,CASSLPGTNTEAFF,TGTGCCAGCAGTCTCCCCGGGACGAACACTGAAGCTTTCTTT
12,TRBJ2-7,-,TRBV29-1,many,CSVVLDSYEQYF,TGCAGCGTTGTACTCGACTCCTACGAGCAGTACTTC
13,TRBJ1-1,-,TRBV12-3/TRBV12-4,many,CASSSEVNTEAFF,TGTGCCAGCAGTTCAGAGGTGAACACTGAAGCTTTCTTT
13,TRBJ2-7,-,TRBV28,many,CASSLGRDYEQYF,TGTGCCAGCAGTTTGGGGCGGGACTACGAGCAGTACTTC
15,TRBJ1-1,-,TRBV28,many,CASSRPTGQNTEAFF,TGTGCCAGCAGTCGACCTACGGGACAGAACACTGAAGCTTTCTTT
15,TRBJ2-5,TRBD2,TRBV10-3,many,CAISGSAGAGETQYF,TGTGCCATCAGTGGATCGGCGGGAGCTGGCGAGACCCAGTACTTC